The entry below describes one T cell receptor (beta chain). Its antigen remains unidentified. This entry belongs to a study of cytomegalovirus exposure and HLA in healthy donors. Study in general: Prior work identified some 120 million unique TCR beta sequences in 190 million or so T cells.

Study-level points and caveats: Under in vitro conditions, a few CMV-associated chains were confirmed as specific for CMV antigens. Versus the roughly 670-donor mean, an Asian-associated ancestry cluster reportedly showed fewer N-insertions in a later analysis. Cytomegalovirus-associated TCR beta chains were listed, numbering 164.

This CDR3 region has 14 residues. The germline V gene has CDR1 LNHDA and CDR2 SQIVND (reference sequence). V lost 0 bases, J lost 6 bases, and 9 bases lay in between. It was with 60 Vbeta and 13 Jbeta primers that the PCR ran. Generated by immunoSEQ multiplex PCR, the TCRdb table keeps only in-frame clones and is missing some. In the table there are about 130,000 clones, about 84% of which are singletons. The TCR originated in a man aged 18 to 30 in good health and CMV-seropositive. What was sequenced was PBMCs. The rearrangement uses TRBV19 and TRBJ1-5; no reliable D call. The CDR3, as DNA: TGTGCCAGTAGTATAGATAGATGGAGTCAGCCCCAGCATTTT. Encoded protein: CASSIDRWSQPQHF. Drawing the rest from reference TRBV19 and TRBJ1-5, the complete variable domain is DGGITQSPKYLFRKEGQNVTLSCEQNLNHDAMYWYRQDPGQGLRLIYYSQIVNDFQKGDIAEGYSVSREKKESFPLTVTSAQKNPTAFYLCASSIDRWSQPQHFGDGTRLSIL.